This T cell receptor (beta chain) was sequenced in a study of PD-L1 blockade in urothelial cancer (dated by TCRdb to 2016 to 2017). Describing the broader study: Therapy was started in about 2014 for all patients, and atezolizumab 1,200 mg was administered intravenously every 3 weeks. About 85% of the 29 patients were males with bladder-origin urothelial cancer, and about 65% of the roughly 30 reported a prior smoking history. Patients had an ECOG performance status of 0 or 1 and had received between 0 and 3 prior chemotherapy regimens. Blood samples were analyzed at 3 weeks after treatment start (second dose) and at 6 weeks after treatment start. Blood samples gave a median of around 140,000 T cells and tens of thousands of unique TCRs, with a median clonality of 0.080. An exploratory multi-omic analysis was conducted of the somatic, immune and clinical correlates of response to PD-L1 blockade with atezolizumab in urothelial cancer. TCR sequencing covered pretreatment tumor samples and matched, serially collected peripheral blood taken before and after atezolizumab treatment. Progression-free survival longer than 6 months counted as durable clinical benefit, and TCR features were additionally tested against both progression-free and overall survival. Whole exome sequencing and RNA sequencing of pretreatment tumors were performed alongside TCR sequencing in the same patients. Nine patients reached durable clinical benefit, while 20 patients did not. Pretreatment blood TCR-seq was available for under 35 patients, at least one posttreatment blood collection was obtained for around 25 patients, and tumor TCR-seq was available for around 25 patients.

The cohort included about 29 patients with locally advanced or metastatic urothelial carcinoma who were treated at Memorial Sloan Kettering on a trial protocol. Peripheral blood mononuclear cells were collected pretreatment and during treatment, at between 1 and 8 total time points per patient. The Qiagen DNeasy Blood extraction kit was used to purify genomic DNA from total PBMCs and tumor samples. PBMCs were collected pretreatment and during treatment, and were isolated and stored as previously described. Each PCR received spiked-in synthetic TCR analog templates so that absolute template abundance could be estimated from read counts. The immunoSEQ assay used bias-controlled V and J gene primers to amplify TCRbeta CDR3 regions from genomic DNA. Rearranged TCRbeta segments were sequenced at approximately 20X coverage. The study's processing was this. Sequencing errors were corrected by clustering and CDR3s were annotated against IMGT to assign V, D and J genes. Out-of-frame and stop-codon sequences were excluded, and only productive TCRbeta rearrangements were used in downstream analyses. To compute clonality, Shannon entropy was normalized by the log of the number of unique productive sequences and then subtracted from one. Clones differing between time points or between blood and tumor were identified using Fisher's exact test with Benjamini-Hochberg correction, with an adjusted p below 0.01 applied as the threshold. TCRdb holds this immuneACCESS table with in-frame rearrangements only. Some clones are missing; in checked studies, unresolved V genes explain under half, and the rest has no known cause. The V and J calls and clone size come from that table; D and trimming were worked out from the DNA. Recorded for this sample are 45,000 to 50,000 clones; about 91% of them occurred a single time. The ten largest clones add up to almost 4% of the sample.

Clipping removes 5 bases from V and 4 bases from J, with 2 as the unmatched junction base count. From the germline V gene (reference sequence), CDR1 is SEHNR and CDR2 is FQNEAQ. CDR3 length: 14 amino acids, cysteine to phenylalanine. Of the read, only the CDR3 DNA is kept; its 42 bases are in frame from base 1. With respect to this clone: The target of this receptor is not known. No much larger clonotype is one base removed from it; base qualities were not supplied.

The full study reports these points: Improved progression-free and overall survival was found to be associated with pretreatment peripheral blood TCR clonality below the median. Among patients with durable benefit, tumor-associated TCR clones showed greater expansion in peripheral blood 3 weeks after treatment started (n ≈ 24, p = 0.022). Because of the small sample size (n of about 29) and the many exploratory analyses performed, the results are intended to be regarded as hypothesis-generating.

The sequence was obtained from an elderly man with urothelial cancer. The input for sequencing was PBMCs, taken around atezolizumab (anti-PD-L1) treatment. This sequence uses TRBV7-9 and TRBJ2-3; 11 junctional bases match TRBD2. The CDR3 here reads CASSAGLAADTQYF. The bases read TGTGCCAGCAGCGCGGGACTAGCGGCAGATACGCAGTATTTT.